This T cell receptor (beta chain) comes out of a study of T cell clonotyping in hematopoietic cell transplantation. The CDR3 length is 12 residues. With 0 bases removed from V and 7 bases from J, the gap between germline ends came to 6 bases. Germline V gene lookup returns CDR1 MNHEY and CDR2 SVGAGI. Generated by immunoSEQ multiplex PCR, the TCRdb table keeps only in-frame clones and is missing some. In the table there are 25,000 to 30,000 clones, around 93% of which are singletons. The time point is: recipient sample about 28 days before transplant, after cytoreduction. The clonotype was recovered from a man aged 50 to 60 with acute myeloid leukemia. Some clones in this sample may be carry-over from other donors' samples. The V gene is TRBV6-5, the J gene TRBJ1-1, with D possibly TRBD1 on 5 matching bases. The starting material was peripheral blood mononuclear cells, obtained before stem cell transplant. This chain's CDR3 is CASSYSGGEAFF. The CDR3 nucleotides are TGTGCCAGCAGTTACTCCGGGGGTGAAGCTTTCTTT.